The source of this T cell receptor (beta chain) is a study of blood T cell repertoires in COVID-19. Study summary: The analysed material was cDNA or gDNA that came from T cells, B-cell-depleted T cells, or PBMCs.

Seattle researchers signed up patients amid active infection and tracked them longitudinally. CDR1 MNHEY and CDR2 SMNVEV come from the germline V gene (reference sequence). Trimming cost V 5 bases and J 4 bases, with 16 bases left between them. The CDR3 covers 15 residues. In the original analysis: The authors estimated nucleated cell counts from reference gene primer amplification. The method was immunoSEQ multiplex PCR; TCRdb's version includes in-frame clones alone and lacks a portion of them. V and J calls and clone size follow that table, whereas D and trimming were derived from the DNA. The table lists a few hundred thousand clones, 75% to 85% of them singletons.

The receptor comes from a young woman with COVID-19, enrolled during active disease. The chain has TRBV27 and TRBJ2-3; possible D gene TRBD1, 6 bases. The sequencing sample was made of peripheral blood. CDR3 in DNA: TGTGCCAGCAGTACCGGGACATTAACCCCAGATACGCAGTATTTT. Protein product: CASSTGTLTPDTQYF.